Listed below are T cell receptor beta chains from one sample, sequenced in a study of T cells in Graves' hyperthyroidism and ophthalmopathy. TCRdb reprocessed the multiplex PCR reads with MiXCR, giving one entry per CDR3 protein. The data show 350,000 to 400,000 distinct CDR3 sequences, approximately 15% seen once. The sequencing sample was made of blood. These receptors all stem from a woman aged 25 to 39 with Graves' hyperthyroidism. CDR3s include the opening cysteine and the closing phenylalanine or tryptophan. D genes are given only for firm matches. Part of the rows lack a size; the others show once, few, many or a class for expanded clones.

clone_size,v_call,j_call,d_call,cdr3_aa,cdr3_nt
many,TRBV30,TRBJ2-3,.,CAWRLVDTQYF,TGTGCCTGGAGATTGGTGGATACGCAGTATTTT
.,TRBV12-3/TRBV12-4,TRBJ1-6,TRBD1,CASSHQGDLRALHF,TGTGCCAGCAGTCACCAGGGGGACCTCCGGGCCCTCCACTTT
.,TRBV20-1,TRBJ2-7,.,CSARGYGAYEQYF,TGCAGTGCTAGAGGTTACGGAGCCTACGAGCAGTACTTC
.,TRBV19,TRBJ2-5,TRBD1,CASSIDPKTGRETQYF,TGTGCCAGTAGTATAGATCCTAAGACAGGGAGAGAGACCCAGTACTTC
many,TRBV7-9,TRBJ2-7,.,CASSLAFGVSGEQYF,TGTGCCAGCAGCTTAGCTTTTGGGGTATCAGGAGAGCAGTACTTC
.,TRBV20-1,TRBJ2-7,.,CSARDRGEQYF,TGCAGTGCTAGAGACCGGGGTGAGCAGTACTTC
many,TRBV20-1,TRBJ1-4,.,CGWFGEKLFF,TGCGGTTGGTTCGGTGAAAAACTGTTTTTT
few,TRBV27,TRBJ2-3,TRBD2,CASSLDLAATDTQYF,TGTGCCAGCAGTTTAGATCTAGCGGCCACAGATACGCAGTATTTT
.,TRBV11-2,TRBJ2-7,.,CASRQADYSYEQYF,TGTGCCAGCCGACAGGCTGACTACTCCTACGAGCAGTACTTC
few,TRBV5-1,TRBJ2-5,.,CASSGATGKETQYF,TGCGCCAGCAGCGGAGCAACAGGGAAGGAGACCCAGTACTTC
many,TRBV20-1,TRBJ1-2,.,CSARDPSRSGYTF,TGCAGTGCTAGAGATCCGAGCAGGTCTGGCTACACCTTC
.,TRBV5-1,TRBJ2-3,.,CASSLGPISDTQYF,TGCGCCAGCAGCTTGGGACCGATCTCAGATACGCAGTATTTT
few,TRBV5-5,TRBJ1-3,.,CASNAHRNTIYF,TGTGCCAGCAACGCCCACCGAAACACCATATATTTT
many,TRBV3-1,TRBJ1-3,.,CASSQGAHSGNTIYF,TGTGCCAGCAGCCAGGGGGCCCACTCTGGAAACACCATATATTTT
many,TRBV3-1,TRBJ2-1,TRBD2,CASSQVSSGRNEQFF,TGTGCCAGCAGCCAAGTAAGTAGCGGGAGGAATGAGCAGTTCTTC
many,TRBV24-1,TRBJ2-3,.,CATSAAIPVLGRTDTQYF,TGTGCCACCAGTGCCGCGATACCCGTCTTGGGGCGCACAGATACGCAGTATTTT
few,TRBV19,TRBJ2-3,.,CASSIEAGTDTQYF,TGTGCCAGTAGTATCGAAGCGGGCACAGATACGCAGTATTTT
few,TRBV30,TRBJ1-5,.,CAWSPDSGQPQHF,TGTGCCTGGAGCCCGGACTCGGGCCAGCCCCAGCATTTT
many,TRBV7-9,TRBJ2-5,.,CASSRGQLQETQYF,TGTGCCAGCAGCAGAGGACAGCTCCAAGAGACCCAGTACTTC
many,TRBV7-9,TRBJ1-2,TRBD1,CASSPRQGAGNGYTF,TGTGCCAGCAGCCCCCGACAGGGGGCGGGTAATGGCTACACCTTC
many,TRBV3-1,TRBJ1-1,.,CASSPLSGPNTEAFF,TGTGCCAGCAGCCCATTATCAGGACCAAACACTGAAGCTTTCTTT
.,TRBV5-6,TRBJ2-4,.,CASSWDGSGPSGAKNIQYF,TGTGCCAGCAGCTGGGATGGTAGCGGACCGTCCGGAGCCAAAAACATTCAGTACTTC
.,TRBV9,TRBJ2-3,.,CASSVRQATDTQYF,TGTGCCAGCAGCGTCAGGCAGGCCACAGATACGCAGTATTTT
few,TRBV9,TRBJ2-2,.,CASSASAGELFF,TGTGCCAGCAGCGCCAGCGCCGGGGAGCTGTTTTTT